The 16 T cell receptor beta chains given below trace back to one sample, sequenced in a study of CD8 T cells in Susac syndrome. The authors reverse transcribed roughly 0.5 to 1 ug RNA with random hexamers. TCRdb fed the immunoSEQ multiplex PCR reads into MiXCR, producing one record per CDR3 protein. The sample shows approximately 170,000 distinct CDR3 sequences, roughly 93% of them seen only once. Sequenced input: CD4+ T cells from PBMCs. The receptors shown here come from a human donor in good health.

The rearrangement links TRBV5-4 to TRBJ2-3; 11 bases align to TRBD2. Germline V gives CDR1 SGHNT, CDR2 YYREEE (reference sequence). With 4 bases clipped from V and 2 bases from J, the junction kept 6 bases outside the gene matches. The CDR3 is made up of 16 amino acids. The DNA of the CDR3 is TGTGCCAGCAGCAGTGCTAGCGGGGGGCTCACAGATACGCAGTATTTT. Protein: CASSSASGGLTDTQYF.

The V call is TRBV5-1, the J call TRBJ2-4; D unclear. The CDR3 runs to 15 residues. V was pared by 0 bases and J by 5 bases, with 12 bases between. Germline V CDR1 and CDR2: SGHRS, YFSETQ. CDR3: CASSLVGYPENIQYF. The CDR3 DNA reads TGCGCCAGCAGCTTGGTGGGGTATCCTGAAAACATTCAGTACTTC.

This rearrangement joins TRBV15 to TRBJ2-3; 8 nucleotides match TRBD2. The CDR3 has 18 residues. With 0 bases clipped from V and 5 bases from J, the junction kept 13 bases outside the gene matches. Germline V gene data show CDR1 as LNHNV and CDR2 as YYDKDF (reference sequence). The CDR3 is CATSREPGGERWRDTQYF. The CDR3 bases are TGTGCCACCAGCAGAGAGCCCGGGGGGGAACGGTGGAGAGATACGCAGTATTTT.

The J gene is TRBJ1-1, the V gene TRBV2; 7 bases align to TRBD1. The junction had 6 bases not matched to a gene; V was cut back by 10 bases and J by 1 base. The CDR3 covers 13 residues. Per the germline V gene, CDR1 is SNHLY and CDR2 is FYNNEI. As DNA, the CDR3 is TGTGCCAACGGCCGGGACAGGAACACTGAAGCTTTCTTT. Its protein is CANGRDRNTEAFF. Full variable domain (rest looked up from reference TRBV2 and TRBJ1-1): EPEVTQTPSHQVTQMGQEVILRCVPISNHLYFYWYRQILGQKVEFLVSFYNNEISEKSEIFDDQFSVERPDGSNFTLKIRSTKLEDSAMYFCANGRDRNTEAFFGQGTRLTVV.

This clonotype occurred once. This rearrangement joins TRBV6-5 to TRBJ2-1, with a possible D match to TRBD1 (5 bases). Germline lookup yields CDR1 MNHEY and CDR2 SVGAGI. Trimming cost V 2 bases and J 0 bases, with 14 bases left between them. This CDR3 has 17 amino acids. This CDR3 reads CASSYRTDSISYNEQFF. The CDR3 DNA reads as TGTGCCAGCAGTTACAGAACCGACAGCATCTCCTACAATGAGCAGTTCTTC.

The table lists this clonotype with a count of one. V and J are TRBV2 and TRBJ2-7; no firm D call. CDR1 and CDR2 (germline): SNHLY, FYNNEI. This CDR3 has 12 residues. The V and J ends lost 4 bases and 3 bases respectively, with 7 bases between them. This CDR3 is CASSGVDYEQYF. The CDR3 nucleotides read TGTGCCAGCAGTGGCGTAGACTACGAGCAGTACTTC.

V gene TRBV20-1 combines with J gene TRBJ2-2; D not certain. V gave up 7 bases and J gave up 2 bases, with 11 bases separating them. From germline, CDR1 is DFQATT and CDR2 SNEGSKA (reference sequence). The CDR3 totals 13 residues. The CDR3 is CSVATSNTGELFF. The CDR3 DNA reads TGCAGTGTCGCGACAAGTAACACCGGGGAGCTGTTTTTT.

The chain joins TRBV6-5 to TRBJ1-4, with a weak D call TRBD1 (6 bases). Trimming pared 2 bases from V and 7 bases from J, leaving 11 bases between. CDR1 is MNHEY and CDR2 is SVGAGI in the germline V gene. This CDR3 spans 14 amino acids. This CDR3 reads CASSYRGGSEKLFF. The CDR3 DNA sequence: TGTGCCAGCAGTTACAGGGGGGGGAGTGAAAAACTGTTTTTT.

V gene TRBV13 combines with J gene TRBJ1-4, with D perhaps TRBD1 (5 bases). Germline CDR1 reads PRHDT; CDR2 reads FYEKMQ (reference sequence). Deletions cut 3 bases from V and 8 bases from J, with 13 bases between. CDR3 length: 14 residues. This CDR3 is CASSLNGAGEKLFF. Written as DNA, the CDR3 is TGTGCCAGCAGCTTGAACGGGGCGGGGGAAAAACTGTTTTTT. Full variable domain (rest looked up from reference TRBV13 and TRBJ1-4): AAGVIQSPRHLIKEKRETATLKCYPIPRHDTVYWYQQGPGQDPQFLISFYEKMQSDKGSIPDRFSAQQFSDYHSELNMSSLELGDSALYFCASSLNGAGEKLFFGSGTQLSVL.

This clonotype showed up just once. The gene calls are TRBV5-4 and TRBJ1-6; TRBD1 agrees at 8 bases. The V gene's germline CDR1 is SGHNT and CDR2 YYREEE (reference sequence). The CDR3 runs 14 residues. The V segment lost 4 bases and the J segment 5 bases; nucleotides outside the gene matches: 2. This chain's CDR3 is CASSRGQDNSPLHF. The CDR3, as DNA: TGTGCCAGCAGCCGGGGACAGGATAATTCACCCCTCCACTTT.

The chain links TRBV6-5 to TRBJ2-3, with a weak D call TRBD2 (7 bases). This CDR3 region has 14 residues. The ends were cut back, 6 bases at V and 11 bases at J, with 21 bases in the middle. CDR1 and CDR2 from the germline V gene are MNHEY and SVGAGI. CDR3 sequence: CASSAQRQGTMQYF. CDR3 coding DNA: TGTGCCAGCAGCGCACAGCGGCAGGGGACTATGCAGTATTTT.

This sequence joins TRBV20-1 and TRBJ1-6; TRBD1 might be the D (5 bases). Trimming removed 1 base at V and 7 bases at J, with 5 bases between. This CDR3 is built from 12 residues. From germline, CDR1 is DFQATT and CDR2 SNEGSKA (reference sequence). CDR3 sequence (DNA): TGCAGTGCTAGAGGGGACAATTCACCCCTCCACTTT. As protein: CSARGDNSPLHF.

The genes are TRBV28 and TRBJ2-7, with D maybe TRBD1 (5 bases). Germline V gene lookup returns CDR1 MDHEN and CDR2 SYDVKM. Trimming removed 8 bases at V and 0 bases at J, with 14 bases between. The CDR3 has 14 residues. The CDR3 nucleotides are TGTGCCAGCGTAGGGGTTGACTCCTCCTACGAGCAGTACTTC. Translated, it gives CASVGVDSSYEQYF.

This chain links TRBV25-1 with TRBJ1-6; D possibly corresponds to TRBD1 (6 bases). V lost 3 bases, J lost 4 bases, and 7 bases lay in between. CDR3 size: 14 residues. Per germline, CDR1 MGHDK and CDR2 SYGVNS. CDR3 residues: CASSDGQYNSPLHF. The CDR3, as DNA: TGTGCCAGCAGTGATGGACAGTATAATTCACCCCTCCACTTT.

The chain links TRBV20-1 to TRBJ1-2; no firm D call. Per germline, CDR1 DFQATT and CDR2 SNEGSKA (reference sequence). The CDR3 loop spans 14 amino acids. V lost 3 bases, J lost 2 bases, and 13 bases lay in between. The chain's CDR3 is CSASLGSRNYGYTF. CDR3 coding DNA: TGCAGTGCTAGCCTCGGGTCCCGAAACTATGGCTACACCTTC.

The rearrangement links TRBV5-1 to TRBJ2-5; D might be TRBD1 (6 bases). V lost 4 bases to trimming and J lost 5 bases, with 21 bases between them. CDR1 is SGHRS and CDR2 is YFSETQ in the germline V gene. This CDR3 contains 16 residues. CDR3 sequence: CASSPVPGDLGETQYF. In DNA form, the CDR3 reads TGCGCCAGCAGCCCCGTCCCAGGGGATCTAGGGGAGACCCAGTACTTC. Using reference TRBV5-1 and TRBJ2-5 for the parts outside the CDR3, the full variable domain is KAGVTQTPRYLIKTRGQQVTLSCSPISGHRSVSWYQQTPGQGLQFLFEYFSETQRNKGNFPGRFSGRQFSNSRSEMNVSTLELGDSALYLCASSPVPGDLGETQYFGPGTRLLVL.